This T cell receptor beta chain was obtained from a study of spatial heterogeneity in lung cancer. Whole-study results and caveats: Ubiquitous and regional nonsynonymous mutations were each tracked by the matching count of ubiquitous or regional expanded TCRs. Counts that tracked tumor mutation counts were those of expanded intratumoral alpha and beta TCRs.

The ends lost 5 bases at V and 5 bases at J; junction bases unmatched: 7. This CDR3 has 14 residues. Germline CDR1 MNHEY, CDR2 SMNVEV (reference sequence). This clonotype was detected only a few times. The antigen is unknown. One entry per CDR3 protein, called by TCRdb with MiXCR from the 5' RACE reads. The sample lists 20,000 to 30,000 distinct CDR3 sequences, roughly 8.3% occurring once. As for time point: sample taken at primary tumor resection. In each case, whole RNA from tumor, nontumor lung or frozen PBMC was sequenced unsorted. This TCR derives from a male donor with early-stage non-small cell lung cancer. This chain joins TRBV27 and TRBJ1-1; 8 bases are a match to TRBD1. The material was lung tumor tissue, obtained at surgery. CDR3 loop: CASSQPGGMTEAFF. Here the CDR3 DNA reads TGTGCCAGCAGTCAACCAGGGGGCATGACTGAAGCTTTCTTT.